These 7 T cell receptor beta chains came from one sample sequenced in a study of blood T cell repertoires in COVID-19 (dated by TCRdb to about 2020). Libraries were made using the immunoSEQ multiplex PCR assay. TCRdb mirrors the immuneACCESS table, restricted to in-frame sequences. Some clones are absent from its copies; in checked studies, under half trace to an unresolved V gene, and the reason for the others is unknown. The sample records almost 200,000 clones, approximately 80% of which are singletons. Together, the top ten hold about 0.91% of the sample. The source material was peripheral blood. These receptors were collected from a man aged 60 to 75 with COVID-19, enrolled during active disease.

CDR3 sequence reads: CASSLVEGPYEQYF. The CDR3 region has the DNA TGTGCCAGCAGCTTAGTAGAGGGTCCCTACGAGCAGTACTTC. V usage is TRBV7-2 and J usage is TRBJ2-7; D is possibly TRBD2 (5 bases). Germline V CDR1 and CDR2: SGHTA, FQGNSA. The CDR3 is 14 amino acids. The ends were cut back, 1 base at V and 2 bases at J, with 9 bases in the middle.

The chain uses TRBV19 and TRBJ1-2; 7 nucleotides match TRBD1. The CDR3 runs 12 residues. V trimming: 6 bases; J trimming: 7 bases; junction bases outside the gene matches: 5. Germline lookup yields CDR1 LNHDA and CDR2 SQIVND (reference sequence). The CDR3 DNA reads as TGTGCCAGTAGGGACTGGGACAGTGGCTACACCTTC. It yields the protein CASRDWDSGYTF.

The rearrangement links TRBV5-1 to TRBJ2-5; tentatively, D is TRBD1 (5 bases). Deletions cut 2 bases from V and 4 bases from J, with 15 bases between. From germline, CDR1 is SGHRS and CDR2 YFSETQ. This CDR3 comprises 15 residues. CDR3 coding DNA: TGCGCCAGCAGCTTTCTTGGCAGGGTAGGAGAGACCCAGTACTTC. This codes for CASSFLGRVGETQYF.

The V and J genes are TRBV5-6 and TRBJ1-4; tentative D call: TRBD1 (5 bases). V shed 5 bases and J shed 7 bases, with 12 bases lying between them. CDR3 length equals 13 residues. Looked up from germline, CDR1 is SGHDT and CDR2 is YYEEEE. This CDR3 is CASRLVGGEKLFF. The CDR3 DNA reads TGTGCCAGCAGACTGGTGGGGGGTGAAAAACTGTTTTTT.

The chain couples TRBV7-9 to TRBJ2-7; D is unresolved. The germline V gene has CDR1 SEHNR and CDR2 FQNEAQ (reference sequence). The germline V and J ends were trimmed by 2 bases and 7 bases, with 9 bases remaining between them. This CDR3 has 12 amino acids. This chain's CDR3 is CASSLTSGEQYF. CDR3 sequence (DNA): TGTGCCAGCAGCTTAACGTCCGGGGAGCAGTACTTC.

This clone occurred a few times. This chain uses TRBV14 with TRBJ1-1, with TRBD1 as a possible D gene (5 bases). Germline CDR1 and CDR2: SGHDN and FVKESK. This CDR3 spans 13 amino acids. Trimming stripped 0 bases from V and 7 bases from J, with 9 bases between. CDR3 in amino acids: CASSQDIRGEAFF. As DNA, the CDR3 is TGTGCCAGCAGCCAAGATATTAGGGGTGAAGCTTTCTTT.

The CDR3 nucleotides are TGTGCCATCAGTGAGTCGGCAAGGGGGCCTGATACGCAGTATTTT. The encoded protein is CAISESARGPDTQYF. The chain uses TRBV10-3 and TRBJ2-3; TRBD1 aligns across 7 bases. With 0 bases clipped from V and 6 bases from J, the junction kept 6 bases outside the gene matches. CDR1 and CDR2 from the germline V gene are ENHRY and SYGVKD. This CDR3 has 15 amino acids.